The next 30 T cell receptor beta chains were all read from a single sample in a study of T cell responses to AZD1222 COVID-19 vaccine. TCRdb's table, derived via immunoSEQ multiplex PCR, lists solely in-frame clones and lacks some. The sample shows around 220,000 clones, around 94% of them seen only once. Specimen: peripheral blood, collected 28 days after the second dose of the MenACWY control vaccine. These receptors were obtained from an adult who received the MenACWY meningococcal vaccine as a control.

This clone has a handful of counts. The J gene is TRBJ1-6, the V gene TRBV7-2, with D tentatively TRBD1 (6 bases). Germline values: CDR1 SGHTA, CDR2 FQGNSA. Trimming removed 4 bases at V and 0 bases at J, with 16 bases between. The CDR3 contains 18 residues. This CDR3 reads CASSSTGLGGSYNSPLHF. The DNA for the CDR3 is TGTGCCAGCAGCTCAACCGGCCTAGGGGGCTCCTATAATTCACCCCTCCACTTT.

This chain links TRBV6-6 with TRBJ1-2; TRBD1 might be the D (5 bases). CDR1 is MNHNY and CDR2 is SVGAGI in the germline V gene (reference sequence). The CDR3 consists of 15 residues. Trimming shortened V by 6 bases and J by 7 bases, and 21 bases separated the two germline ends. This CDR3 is CASRSPAREASGYTF. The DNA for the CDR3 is TGTGCCAGCAGGTCCCCGGCCAGGGAGGCTTCTGGCTACACCTTC.

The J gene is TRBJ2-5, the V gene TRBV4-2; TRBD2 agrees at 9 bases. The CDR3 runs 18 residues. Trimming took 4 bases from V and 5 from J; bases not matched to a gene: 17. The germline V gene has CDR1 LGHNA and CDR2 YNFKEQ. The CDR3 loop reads CASSRIGSSGAQSETQYF. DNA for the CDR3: TGTGCCAGCAGCCGGATCGGGTCTAGCGGGGCTCAGAGCGAGACCCAGTACTTC.

In DNA, the CDR3 is TGTGCCAGCAGCTTAGGTCTAGCGGGGGGATACGAGCAGTACTTC. Translating gives CASSLGLAGGYEQYF. The gene calls are TRBV11-2 and TRBJ2-7; 11 nucleotides match TRBD2. The CDR3 runs to 15 residues. CDR1 is SGHAT and CDR2 is FQNNGV in the germline V gene. V gave up 1 base and J gave up 4 bases; unmatched junction bases: 3.

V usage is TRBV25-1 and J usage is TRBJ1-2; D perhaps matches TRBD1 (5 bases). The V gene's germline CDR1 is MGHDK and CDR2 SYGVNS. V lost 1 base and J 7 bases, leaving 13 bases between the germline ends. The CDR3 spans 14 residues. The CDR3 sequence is CASSESGRVGGYTF. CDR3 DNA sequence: TGTGCCAGCAGTGAATCGGGCAGGGTAGGTGGCTACACCTTC.

CDR3 protein: CASRRLAGGPETQYF. For the CDR3, the DNA is TGTGCCAGCAGGCGACTAGCGGGGGGGCCGGAGACCCAGTACTTC. The chain recombines TRBV6-5 with TRBJ2-5, with TRBD2 matching 14 bases. Unmatched junction bases numbered 5, after V lost 6 bases and J lost 5 bases. The CDR3 is 15 amino acids. Germline loops: CDR1 MNHEY, CDR2 SVGAGI.

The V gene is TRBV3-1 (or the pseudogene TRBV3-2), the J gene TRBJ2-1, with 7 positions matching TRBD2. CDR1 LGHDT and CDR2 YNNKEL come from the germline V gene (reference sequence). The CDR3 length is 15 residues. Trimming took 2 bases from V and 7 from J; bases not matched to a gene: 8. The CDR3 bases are TGTGCCAGCAGCCAATCGGGGAGGGTGGGAAATGAGCAGTTCTTC. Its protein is CASSQSGRVGNEQFF.

CDR3 nucleotides: TGTGCCAGCAGCTTAGGGGCAGGGGGACCCCAAGAGACCCAGTACTTC. Amino acids: CASSLGAGGPQETQYF. This rearrangement joins TRBV7-9 to TRBJ2-5, with 7 bases that match TRBD1. The J segment lost 1 base and the V segment lost 1 base, leaving 6 bases of the junction unmatched. Germline V gene sequence: CDR1 SEHNR, CDR2 FQNEAQ (reference sequence). The CDR3 runs 16 residues.

The CDR3 bases are TGTGCCAGCAGCCTCGGTCATCGACAGGGGGCGGGAGAGACCCAGTACTTC. Its translation is CASSLGHRQGAGETQYF. The chain recombines TRBV7-9 with TRBJ2-5, with TRBD1 matching 10 bases. The junction had 13 bases not matched to a gene; V was cut back by 5 bases and J by 4 bases. The CDR3 sequence is 17 residues long. CDR1 is SEHNR and CDR2 is FQNEAQ in the germline V gene (reference sequence).

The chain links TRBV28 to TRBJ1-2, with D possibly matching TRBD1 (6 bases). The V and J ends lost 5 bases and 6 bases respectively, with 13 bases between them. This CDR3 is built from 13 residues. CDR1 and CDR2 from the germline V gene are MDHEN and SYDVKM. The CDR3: CASSPGQSDGYTF. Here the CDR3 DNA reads TGTGCCAGCAGTCCAGGACAGTCAGATGGCTACACCTTC.

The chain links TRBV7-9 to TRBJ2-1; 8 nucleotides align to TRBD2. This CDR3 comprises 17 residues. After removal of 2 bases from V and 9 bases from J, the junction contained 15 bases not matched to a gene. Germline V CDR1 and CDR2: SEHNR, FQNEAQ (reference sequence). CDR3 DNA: TGTGCCAGCAGCTTACCTCCGGGACTAGAGGTGTTGGGTGAGCAGTTCTTC. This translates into CASSLPPGLEVLGEQFF.

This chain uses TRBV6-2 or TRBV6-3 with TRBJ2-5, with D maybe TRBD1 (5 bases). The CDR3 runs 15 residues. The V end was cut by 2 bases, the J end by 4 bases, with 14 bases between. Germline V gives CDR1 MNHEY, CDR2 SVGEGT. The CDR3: CASSYPPLGAETQYF. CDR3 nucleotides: TGTGCCAGCAGTTACCCCCCTTTAGGGGCAGAGACCCAGTACTTC.

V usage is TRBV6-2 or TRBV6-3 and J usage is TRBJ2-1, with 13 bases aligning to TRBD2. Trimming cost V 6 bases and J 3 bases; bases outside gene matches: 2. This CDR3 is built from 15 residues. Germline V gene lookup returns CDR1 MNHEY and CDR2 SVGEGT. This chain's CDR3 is CASSRLAGGYNEQFF. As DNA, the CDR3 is TGTGCCAGCAGCCGACTAGCGGGGGGCTACAATGAGCAGTTCTTC.

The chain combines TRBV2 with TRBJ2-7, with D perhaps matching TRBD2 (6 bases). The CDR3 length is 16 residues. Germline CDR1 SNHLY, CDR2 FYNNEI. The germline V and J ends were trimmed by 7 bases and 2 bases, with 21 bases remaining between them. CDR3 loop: CASTPPVGTDTYEQYF. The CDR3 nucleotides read TGTGCCAGCACCCCCCCGGTGGGGACTGACACCTACGAGCAGTACTTC.

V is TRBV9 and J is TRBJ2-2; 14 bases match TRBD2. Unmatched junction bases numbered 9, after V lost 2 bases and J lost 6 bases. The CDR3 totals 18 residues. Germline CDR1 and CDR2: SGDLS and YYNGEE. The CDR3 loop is CASSVMPLGLAGAGELFF. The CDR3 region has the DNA TGTGCCAGCAGCGTCATGCCCCTGGGACTAGCGGGAGCCGGGGAGCTGTTTTTT.

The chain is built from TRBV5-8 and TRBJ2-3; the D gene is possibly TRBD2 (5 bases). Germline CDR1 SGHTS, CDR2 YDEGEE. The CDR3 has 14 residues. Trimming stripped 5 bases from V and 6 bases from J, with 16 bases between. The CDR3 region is CASSKSGIFDTQYF. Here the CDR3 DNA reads TGTGCCAGCAGTAAGTCCGGGATCTTCGATACGCAGTATTTT.

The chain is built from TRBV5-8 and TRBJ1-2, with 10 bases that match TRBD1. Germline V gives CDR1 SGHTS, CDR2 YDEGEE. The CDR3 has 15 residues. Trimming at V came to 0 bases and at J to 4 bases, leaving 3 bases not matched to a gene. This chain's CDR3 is CASSLGGQGLYGYTF. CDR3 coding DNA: TGTGCCAGCAGCTTGGGGGGACAGGGGCTCTATGGCTACACCTTC.

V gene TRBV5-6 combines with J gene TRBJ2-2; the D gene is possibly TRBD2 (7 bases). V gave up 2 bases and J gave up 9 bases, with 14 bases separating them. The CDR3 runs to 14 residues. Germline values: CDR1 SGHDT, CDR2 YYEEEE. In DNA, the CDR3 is TGTGCCAGCAGCTTAGGAGGGGGGGCCCGGGAGCTGTTTTTT. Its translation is CASSLGGGARELFF.

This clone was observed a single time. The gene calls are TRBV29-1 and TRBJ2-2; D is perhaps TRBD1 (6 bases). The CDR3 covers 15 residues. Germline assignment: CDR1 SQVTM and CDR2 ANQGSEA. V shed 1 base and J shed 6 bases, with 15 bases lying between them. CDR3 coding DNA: TGCAGCGTTGAAGTTTCGGACAGATCGGCCGGGGAGCTGTTTTTT. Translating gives CSVEVSDRSAGELFF.

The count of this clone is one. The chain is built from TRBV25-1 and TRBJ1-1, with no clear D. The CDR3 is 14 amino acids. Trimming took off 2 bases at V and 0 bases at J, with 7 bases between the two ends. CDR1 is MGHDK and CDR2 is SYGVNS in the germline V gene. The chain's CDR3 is CASSEGSMNTEAFF. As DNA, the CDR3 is TGTGCCAGCAGTGAAGGCAGCATGAACACTGAAGCTTTCTTT. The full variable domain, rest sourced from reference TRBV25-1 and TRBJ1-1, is EADIYQTPRYLVIGTGKKITLECSQTMGHDKMYWYQQDPGMELHLIHYSYGVNSTEKGDLSSESTVSRIRTEHFPLTLESARPSHTSQYLCASSEGSMNTEAFFGQGTRLTVV.

The CDR3 is CASSLRGLAGVYNEQFF. Written as DNA, the CDR3 is TGTGCCAGTAGTCTCCGGGGACTAGCGGGAGTCTACAATGAGCAGTTCTTC. V is TRBV19 and J is TRBJ2-1; 14 positions match TRBD2. Trimming removed 5 bases from V and 3 bases from J; junction bases left unmatched: 6. This CDR3 comprises 17 residues. The V gene's germline CDR1 is LNHDA and CDR2 SQIVND (reference sequence). The full variable domain, completed using reference TRBV19 and TRBJ2-1, is DGGITQSPKYLFRKEGQNVTLSCEQNLNHDAMYWYRQDPGQGLRLIYYSQIVNDFQKGDIAEGYSVSREKKESFPLTVTSAQKNPTAFYLCASSLRGLAGVYNEQFFGPGTRLTVL.

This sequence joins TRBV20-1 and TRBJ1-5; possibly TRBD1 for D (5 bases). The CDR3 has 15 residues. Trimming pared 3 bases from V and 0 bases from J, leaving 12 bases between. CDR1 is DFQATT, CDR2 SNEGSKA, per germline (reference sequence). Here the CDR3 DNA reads TGCAGTGCTAGTGCAGGGAGTACTAGCAATCAGCCCCAGCATTTT. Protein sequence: CSASAGSTSNQPQHF.

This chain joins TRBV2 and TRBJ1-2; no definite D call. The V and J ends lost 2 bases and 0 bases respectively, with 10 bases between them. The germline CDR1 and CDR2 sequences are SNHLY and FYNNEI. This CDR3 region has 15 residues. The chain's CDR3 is CASSERTGANYGYTF. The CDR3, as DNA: TGTGCCAGCAGTGAACGGACGGGAGCTAACTATGGCTACACCTTC.

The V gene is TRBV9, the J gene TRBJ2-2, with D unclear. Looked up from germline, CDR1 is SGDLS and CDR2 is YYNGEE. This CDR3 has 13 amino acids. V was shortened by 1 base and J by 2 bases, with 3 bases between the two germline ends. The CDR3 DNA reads TGTGCCAGCAGCGTATTTAACACCGGGGAGCTGTTTTTT. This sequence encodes CASSVFNTGELFF.

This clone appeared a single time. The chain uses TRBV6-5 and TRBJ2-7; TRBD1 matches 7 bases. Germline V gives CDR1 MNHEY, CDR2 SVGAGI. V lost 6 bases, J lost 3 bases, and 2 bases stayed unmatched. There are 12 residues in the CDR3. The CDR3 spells CASRGDSYEQYF. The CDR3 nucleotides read TGTGCCAGCAGAGGGGACAGCTACGAGCAGTACTTC.

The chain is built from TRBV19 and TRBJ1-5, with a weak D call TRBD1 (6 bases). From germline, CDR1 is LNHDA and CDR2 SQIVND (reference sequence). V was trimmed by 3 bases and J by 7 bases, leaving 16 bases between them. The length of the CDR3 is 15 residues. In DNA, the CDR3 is TGTGCCAGTAGTATCGGGCAGGGGCTTGACCAGCCCCAGCATTTT. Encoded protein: CASSIGQGLDQPQHF.

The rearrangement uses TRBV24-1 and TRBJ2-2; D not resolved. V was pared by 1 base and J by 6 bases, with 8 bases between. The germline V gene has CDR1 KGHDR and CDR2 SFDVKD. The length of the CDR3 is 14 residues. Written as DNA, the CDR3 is TGTGCCACCAGTGATTTAAACAGCCCCGGGGAGCTGTTTTTT. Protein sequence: CATSDLNSPGELFF.

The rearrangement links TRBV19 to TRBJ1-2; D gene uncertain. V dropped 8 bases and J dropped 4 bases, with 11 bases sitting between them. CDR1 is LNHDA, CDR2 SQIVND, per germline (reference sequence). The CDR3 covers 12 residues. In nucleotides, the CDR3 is TGTGCCAGTTGGTCGGGTGGCTATGGCTACACCTTC. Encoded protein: CASWSGGYGYTF.

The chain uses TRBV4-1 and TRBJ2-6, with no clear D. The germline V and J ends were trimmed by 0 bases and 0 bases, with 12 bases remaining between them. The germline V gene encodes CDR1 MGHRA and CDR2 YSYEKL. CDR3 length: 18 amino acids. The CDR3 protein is CASSQDAGYPSGANVLTF. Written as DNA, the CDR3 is TGCGCCAGCAGCCAAGATGCCGGGTACCCCTCTGGGGCCAACGTCCTGACTTTC.

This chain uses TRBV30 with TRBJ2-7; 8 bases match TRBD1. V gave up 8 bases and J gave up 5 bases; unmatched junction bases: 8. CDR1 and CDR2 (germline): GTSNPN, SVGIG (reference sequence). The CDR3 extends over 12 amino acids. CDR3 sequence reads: CARSTGEHEQYF. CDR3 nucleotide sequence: TGTGCCAGATCGACAGGGGAGCACGAGCAGTACTTC.